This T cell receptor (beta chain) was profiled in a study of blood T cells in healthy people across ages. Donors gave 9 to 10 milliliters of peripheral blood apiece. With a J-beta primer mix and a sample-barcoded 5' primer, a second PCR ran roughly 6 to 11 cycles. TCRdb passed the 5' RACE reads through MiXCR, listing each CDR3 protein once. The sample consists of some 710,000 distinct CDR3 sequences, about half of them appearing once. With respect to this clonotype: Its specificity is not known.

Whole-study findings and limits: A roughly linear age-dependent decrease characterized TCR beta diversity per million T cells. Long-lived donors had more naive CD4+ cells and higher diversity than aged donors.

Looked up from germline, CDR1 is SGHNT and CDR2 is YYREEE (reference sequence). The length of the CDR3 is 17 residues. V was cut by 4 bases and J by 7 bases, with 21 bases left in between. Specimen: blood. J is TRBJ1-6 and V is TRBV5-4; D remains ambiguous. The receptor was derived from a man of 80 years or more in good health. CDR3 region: CASSTKPGPARNSPLHF. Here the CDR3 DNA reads TGTGCCAGCAGCACAAAACCGGGCCCCGCGAGGAATTCACCCCTCCACTTT.